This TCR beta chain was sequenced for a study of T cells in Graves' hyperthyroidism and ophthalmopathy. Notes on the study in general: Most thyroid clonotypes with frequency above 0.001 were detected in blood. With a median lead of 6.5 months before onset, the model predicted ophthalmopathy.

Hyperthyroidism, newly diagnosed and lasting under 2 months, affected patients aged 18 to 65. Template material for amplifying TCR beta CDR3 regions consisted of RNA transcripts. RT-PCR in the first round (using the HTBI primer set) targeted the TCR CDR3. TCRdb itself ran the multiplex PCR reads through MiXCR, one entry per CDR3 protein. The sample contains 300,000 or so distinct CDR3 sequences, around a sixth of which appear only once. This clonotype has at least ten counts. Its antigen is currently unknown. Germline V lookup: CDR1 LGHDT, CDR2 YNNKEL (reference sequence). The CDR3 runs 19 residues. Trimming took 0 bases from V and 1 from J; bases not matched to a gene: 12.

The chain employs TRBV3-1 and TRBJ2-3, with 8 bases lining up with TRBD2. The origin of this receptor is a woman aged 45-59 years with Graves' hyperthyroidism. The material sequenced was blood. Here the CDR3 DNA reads TGTGCCAGCAGCCAAGATTCCCCACTAGCGGTATTGGGCACAGATACGCAGTATTTT. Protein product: CASSQDSPLAVLGTDTQYF.